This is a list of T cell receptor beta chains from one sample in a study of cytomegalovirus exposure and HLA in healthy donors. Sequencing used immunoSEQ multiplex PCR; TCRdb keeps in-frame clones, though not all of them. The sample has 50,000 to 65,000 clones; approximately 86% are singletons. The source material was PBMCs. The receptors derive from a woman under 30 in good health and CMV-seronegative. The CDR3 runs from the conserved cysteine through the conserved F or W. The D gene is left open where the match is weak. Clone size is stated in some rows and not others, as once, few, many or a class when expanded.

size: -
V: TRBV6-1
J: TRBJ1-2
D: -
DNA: TGTGCCAGCAGGGACTTGGCGAGGGGCTACACCTTC
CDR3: CASRDLARGYTF

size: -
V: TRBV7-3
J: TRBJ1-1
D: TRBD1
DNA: TGTGCCAGCAGCCCGGGACAGGGGGCGACTGAAGCTTTCTTT
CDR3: CASSPGQGATEAFF

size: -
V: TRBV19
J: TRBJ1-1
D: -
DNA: TGTGCCAGTAGTATAGCCTGGGGGGGGCGGACTGAAGCTTTCTTT
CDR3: CASSIAWGGRTEAFF

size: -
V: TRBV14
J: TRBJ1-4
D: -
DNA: TGTGCCAGCAGATACAGGGATGAAAAACTGTTTTTT
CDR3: CASRYRDEKLFF

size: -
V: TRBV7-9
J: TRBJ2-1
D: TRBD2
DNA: TGTGCCAGCAGCCAACTAGCGGTAAACAATGAGCAGTTCTTC
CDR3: CASSQLAVNNEQFF

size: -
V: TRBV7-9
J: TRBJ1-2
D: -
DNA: TGTGCCAGCAGCTTAAATTTGTGGGACATTTATGGCTACACCTTC
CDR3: CASSLNLWDIYGYTF

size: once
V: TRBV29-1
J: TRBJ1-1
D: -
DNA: TGCAGCGTTGAGGGTGGGGGGAGTCGAACTGAAGCTTTCTTT
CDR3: CSVEGGGSRTEAFF

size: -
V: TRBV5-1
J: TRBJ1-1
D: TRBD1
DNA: TGCGCCAGCAGCGTAGGGGACAGGGGAAGCGCTTTCTTT
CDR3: CASSVGDRGSAFF

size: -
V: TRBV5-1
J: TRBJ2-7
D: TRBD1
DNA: TGCGCCAGCAGCTTGGCGGGACAGGGGTTAACCTACGAGCAGTACTTC
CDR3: CASSLAGQGLTYEQYF

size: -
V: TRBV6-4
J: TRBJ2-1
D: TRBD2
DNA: TGTGCCAGCAGCCCGACTAGCACCAATGAGCAGTTCTTC
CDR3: CASSPTSTNEQFF

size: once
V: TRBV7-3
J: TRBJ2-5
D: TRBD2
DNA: TGTGCCAGCAGTCGGGCGGGGGGTGTGGAGACCCAGTACTTC
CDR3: CASSRAGGVETQYF

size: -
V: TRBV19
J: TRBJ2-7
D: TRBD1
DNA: TGTGCCAGTAGTCTCTCTCCAGGGGGCGTTAACGAGCAGTACTTC
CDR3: CASSLSPGGVNEQYF

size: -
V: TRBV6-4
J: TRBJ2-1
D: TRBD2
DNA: TGTGCCAGCAGTGAAGCGGGGACCAATGAGCAGTTCTTC
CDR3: CASSEAGTNEQFF

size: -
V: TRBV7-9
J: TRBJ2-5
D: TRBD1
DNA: TGTGCCAGCAGCTTCTCAGGGTGGGACAGGGGTGAAGGGACCCAGTACTTC
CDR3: CASSFSGWDRGEGTQYF

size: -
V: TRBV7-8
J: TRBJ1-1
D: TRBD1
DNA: TGTGCCAGCAGCTACCGGGACAGCCAGAACACTGAAGCTTTCTTT
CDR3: CASSYRDSQNTEAFF

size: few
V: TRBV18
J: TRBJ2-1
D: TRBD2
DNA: TGTGCCAGCTCACCAAGGGTGGACGGGGCGGGAGTTAATGAGCAGTTCTTC
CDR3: CASSPRVDGAGVNEQFF

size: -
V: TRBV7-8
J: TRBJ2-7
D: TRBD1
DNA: TGTGCCAGTAAGCTTAGGGACAGCGCCGAGCAGTACTTC
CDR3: CASKLRDSAEQYF

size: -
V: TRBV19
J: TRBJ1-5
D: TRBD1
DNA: TGTGCCAGTGAGGGGGGACAGGTTTTCACTCAGCCCCAGCATTTT
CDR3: CASEGGQVFTQPQHF

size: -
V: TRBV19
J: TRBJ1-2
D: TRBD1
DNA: TGTGCCAGTATAAACGGACAGGGGATGATGGGCTACACCTTC
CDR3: CASINGQGMMGYTF

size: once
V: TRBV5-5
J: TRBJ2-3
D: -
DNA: TGTGCCAGCAGCTTGGGGCAGGGGACCCTTTGGGATACGCAGTATTTT
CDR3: CASSLGQGTLWDTQYF

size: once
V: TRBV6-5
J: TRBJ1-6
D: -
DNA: TGTGCCAGCAGTAAGGACAGTCCATATAATTCACCCCTCCACTTT
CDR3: CASSKDSPYNSPLHF

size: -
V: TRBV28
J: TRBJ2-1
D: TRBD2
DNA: TGTGCCAGCACCACGACTAGCGGGTTCTACAATGAGCAGTTCTTC
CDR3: CASTTTSGFYNEQFF

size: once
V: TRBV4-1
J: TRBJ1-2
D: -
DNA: TGCGCCAGCAGCGCGCCAGGGGAAGTTGGCTATGGCTACACCTTC
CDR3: CASSAPGEVGYGYTF

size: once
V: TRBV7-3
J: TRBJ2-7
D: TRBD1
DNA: TGTGCCAGCAGCGCTGGGACAGGGGGTGCCCACGAGCAGTACTTC
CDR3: CASSAGTGGAHEQYF

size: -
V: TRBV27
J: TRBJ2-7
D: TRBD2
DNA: TGTGCCAGCAGCGTAGCGGGAGGTCGCGAGCAGTACTTC
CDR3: CASSVAGGREQYF

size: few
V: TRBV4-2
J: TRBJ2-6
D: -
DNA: TGTGCCAGCAGCCAAGAGGGGGGAACTGGGGCCAACGTCCTGACTTTC
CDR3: CASSQEGGTGANVLTF

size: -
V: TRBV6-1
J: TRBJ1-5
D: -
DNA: TGTGCCAGCAATGATCCAGGGATAAGCAATCAGCCCCAGCATTTT
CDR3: CASNDPGISNQPQHF

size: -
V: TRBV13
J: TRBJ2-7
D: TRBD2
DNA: TGTGCCAGCAGCTTATCTCAGGTTCAGCGGGAGGCTTGCGAGCAGTACTTC
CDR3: CASSLSQVQREACEQYF

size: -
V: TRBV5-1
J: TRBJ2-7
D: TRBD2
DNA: TGCGCCAGCAGCCTGGGGACTAGCGGGTACTCCTACGAGCAGTACTTC
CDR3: CASSLGTSGYSYEQYF

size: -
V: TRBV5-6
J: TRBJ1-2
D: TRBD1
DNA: TGTGCCAGCAGCCACCCCGGGACAGGGGGCAACTATGGCTACACCTTC
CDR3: CASSHPGTGGNYGYTF

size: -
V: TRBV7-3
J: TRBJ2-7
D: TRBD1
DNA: TGTGCCAGCAGCTTTATTCCTTCCTACGGGACAGGGGATTGCGAGCAGTACTTC
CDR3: CASSFIPSYGTGDCEQYF

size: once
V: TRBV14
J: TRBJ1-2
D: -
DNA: TGTGCCAGCAGTATGGGGGGAGACGGCTACACCTTC
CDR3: CASSMGGDGYTF

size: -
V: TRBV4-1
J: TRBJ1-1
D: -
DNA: TGCGCCAGCAGCCCCGGTCGGGGGTTGGACACTGAAGCTTTCTTT
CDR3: CASSPGRGLDTEAFF

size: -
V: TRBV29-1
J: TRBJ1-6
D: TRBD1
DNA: TGCAGCGTTGAAGAGGGGGGACAGCAGCTCCACTTT
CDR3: CSVEEGGQQLHF